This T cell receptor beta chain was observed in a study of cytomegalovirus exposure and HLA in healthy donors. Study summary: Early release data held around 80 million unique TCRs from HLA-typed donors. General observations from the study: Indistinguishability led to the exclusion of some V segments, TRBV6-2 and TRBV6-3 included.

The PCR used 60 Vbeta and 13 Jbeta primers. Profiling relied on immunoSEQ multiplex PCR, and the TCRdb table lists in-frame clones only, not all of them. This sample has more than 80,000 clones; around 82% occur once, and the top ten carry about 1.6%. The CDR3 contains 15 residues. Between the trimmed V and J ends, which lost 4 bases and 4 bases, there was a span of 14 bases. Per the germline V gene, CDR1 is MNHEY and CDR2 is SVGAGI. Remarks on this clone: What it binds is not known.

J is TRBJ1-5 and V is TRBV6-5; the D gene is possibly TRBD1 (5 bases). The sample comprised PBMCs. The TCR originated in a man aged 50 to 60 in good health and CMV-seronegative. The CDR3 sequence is CASSSLPGPNQPQHF. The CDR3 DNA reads TGTGCCAGCAGTTCCCTCCCAGGGCCAAATCAGCCCCAGCATTTT.